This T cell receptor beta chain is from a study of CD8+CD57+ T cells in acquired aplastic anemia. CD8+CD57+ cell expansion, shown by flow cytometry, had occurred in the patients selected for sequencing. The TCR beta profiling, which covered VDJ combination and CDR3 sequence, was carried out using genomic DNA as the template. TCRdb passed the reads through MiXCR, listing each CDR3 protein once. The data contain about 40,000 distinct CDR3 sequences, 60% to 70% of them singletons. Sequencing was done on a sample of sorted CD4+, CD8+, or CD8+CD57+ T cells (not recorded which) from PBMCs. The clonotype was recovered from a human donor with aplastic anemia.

The CDR3 sequence is CSVDGQETQYF. CDR3 DNA sequence: TGCAGCGTTGACGGTCAGGAGACCCAGTACTTC. V gene TRBV29-1 combines with J gene TRBJ2-5; D remains ambiguous. Looked up from germline, CDR1 is SQVTM and CDR2 is ANQGSEA. The CDR3 consists of 11 residues. V was cut by 3 bases and J by 5 bases, with 7 bases left in between.